The sequence of this T cell receptor beta chain was determined in a study of blood T cell repertoires in COVID-19. Across the study: Spain, Italy and the United States supplied samples that represented acute and convalescent COVID-19. PBMCs, B-cell-depleted T cells, or T cells provided the cDNA or gDNA that made up the material.

The V gene end was trimmed by 5 bases and the J gene end by 4 bases; junction bases not matched to a gene: 7. Germline V gene sequence: CDR1 MNHNY, CDR2 SVGAGI (reference sequence). The CDR3 consists of 15 residues. How the authors handled the data: Amplifying reference gene primers gave estimates of nucleated cell counts. Profiled with immunoSEQ multiplex PCR; TCRdb holds only in-frame clones, not every one. The DNA was the basis for D and trimming; V, J and clone size are from that table. The repertoire holds 150,000 to 200,000 clones, with 70% to 85% as singletons. The chain has TRBV6-6 and TRBJ2-3; 9 nucleotides line up with TRBD1. Sample: peripheral blood. The clonotype comes from a man in his forties or fifties who had recovered from COVID-19. The CDR3 DNA reads TGTGCCAGCAGTCCCTCGGACAGGGGCCCAGATACGCAGTATTTT. Translation: CASSPSDRGPDTQYF.